The clone carrying this T cell receptor (beta chain) has only a few counts. This table comes from immunoSEQ multiplex PCR, and its TCRdb copy is limited to in-frame clones, with some not included. This repertoire shows about 40,000 clones, around 80% found once; its top ten account for roughly 2%. This sample was included in a study of OX40 agonist ivuxolimab in advanced cancers. The V gene lost 3 bases and the J gene lost 2 bases, with 8 bases spanning the gap. CDR1 is SGHDN and CDR2 is FVKESK in the germline V gene. The CDR3 is 14 amino acids. The V gene is TRBV14, the J gene TRBJ1-3, with D tentatively TRBD1 (5 bases). This TCR derives from an adult with an advanced solid tumor such as melanoma, head and neck, liver or kidney cancer. Source: CD4+ or CD8+ T cells sorted from blood, taken in a trial of the OX40 agonist ivuxolimab. CDR3 amino acids: CASSHLGAGNTIYF. The DNA for the CDR3 is TGTGCCAGCAGCCACTTGGGGGCTGGAAACACCATATATTTT.